This TCR beta chain was recorded in a study of blood T cell repertoires in COVID-19. Study in general: From T cells, B-cell-depleted T cells, or PBMCs came the material, which was cDNA or gDNA.

Germline V gene data show CDR1 as MGHRA and CDR2 as YSYEKL. V lost 4 bases and J lost 2, with 10 bases in between. This CDR3 has 14 amino acids. Libraries were prepared by immunoSEQ multiplex PCR; TCRdb keeps only in-frame clonotypes and omits some of them. In the table there are roughly 50,000 clones, approximately 86% of which are singletons. The sequence derives from a man between 65 and 85 years old with active COVID-19. The sequenced sample consisted of peripheral blood. V usage is TRBV4-1 and J usage is TRBJ2-3; D is perhaps TRBD2 (6 bases). The CDR3 coding sequence is TGCGCCAGCAGCCGCTTAGCGGACACAGATACGCAGTATTTT. Its translation: CASSRLADTDTQYF.